These T cell receptor beta chains were read from a single sample in a study of beta chain features in type 1 diabetes. Some clones are missing from TCRdb's copy, which holds only in-frame ones; the method was immunoSEQ multiplex PCR. This sample has hundreds of thousands of clones, with over 8.5% found just once. The sequencing input was naive CD4+ T cells from blood. These receptors all stem from a woman younger than 30 in good health. Each CDR3 is given with its conserved first and last residue. A D gene is named only where the DNA matches it firmly. The size entry is marked missing in some rows and otherwise reads once, few, many or a size class.

J: TRBJ2-3; V: TRBV5-1; size: -; D: TRBD2; CDR3: CASSLDGLAGGYTDTQYF
J: TRBJ1-2; V: TRBV30; size: few; D: -; CDR3: CAWSGGAWGYTF
J: TRBJ2-7; V: TRBV2; size: -; D: -; CDR3: CASSDEEAYEQYF
J: TRBJ2-1; V: TRBV30; size: many; D: -; CDR3: CAWSPWADEQFF
J: TRBJ2-5; V: TRBV5-4; size: few; D: TRBD1; CDR3: CASSLTPRTGETQYF
J: TRBJ2-7; V: TRBV27; size: -; D: -; CDR3: CASSFGGGEQYF
J: TRBJ2-2; V: TRBV7-9; size: -; D: TRBD1; CDR3: CASSLQGALPTGELFF
J: TRBJ2-5; V: TRBV7-9; size: -; D: -; CDR3: CASSLGGPGRSQYF
J: TRBJ2-2; V: TRBV5-1; size: -; D: -; CDR3: CASSPVGRNTGELFF
J: TRBJ2-7; V: TRBV6-5; size: few; D: TRBD2; CDR3: CASSYSSGARGEQYF
J: TRBJ2-1; V: TRBV7-2; size: many; D: -; CDR3: CASSSQPSALSHEQFF
J: TRBJ1-1; V: TRBV19; size: few; D: -; CDR3: CASSTPNTEAFF
J: TRBJ2-3; V: TRBV6-1; size: few; D: TRBD1; CDR3: CASRGDRGLLDTQYF
J: TRBJ1-2; V: TRBV19; size: -; D: -; CDR3: CASSSRSDRFYGYTF
J: TRBJ2-7; V: TRBV14; size: -; D: TRBD2; CDR3: CASSQVATSGTEQCF
J: TRBJ1-1; V: TRBV7-9; size: few; D: TRBD1; CDR3: CASSLGTGGAEAFF
J: TRBJ1-2; V: TRBV18; size: few; D: TRBD1; CDR3: CASSPWDSDNYGYTF
J: TRBJ2-1; V: TRBV9; size: -; D: TRBD2; CDR3: CASSVGLAGVYEQFF
J: TRBJ1-4; V: TRBV29-1; size: few; D: -; CDR3: CSVKLGPNEKLFF
J: TRBJ2-3; V: TRBV29-1; size: few; D: -; CDR3: CSVEGAGVPPDTQYF
J: TRBJ2-7; V: TRBV25-1; size: -; D: -; CDR3: CASSSASGYYEQYF
J: TRBJ2-2; V: TRBV11-3; size: -; D: -; CDR3: CASSHGGVMPGELFF
J: TRBJ1-6; V: TRBV2; size: few; D: TRBD1; CDR3: CASRDRGNSPLHF
J: TRBJ1-1; V: TRBV4-1; size: few; D: -; CDR3: CASSQGWAGPTFF
J: TRBJ1-2; V: TRBV2; size: -; D: -; CDR3: CASSENRESTGYTF
J: TRBJ2-1; V: TRBV30; size: many; D: -; CDR3: CAWGLVSYNEQFF
J: TRBJ2-1; V: TRBV7-2; size: few; D: -; CDR3: CASRGRGKDEQFF
J: TRBJ2-1; V: TRBV2; size: few; D: TRBD1; CDR3: CASSESLGTGGAGGEIF
J: TRBJ1-6; V: TRBV30; size: -; D: -; CDR3: CAWRKDMKSSPLHF
J: TRBJ2-2; V: TRBV5-1; size: few; D: -; CDR3: CASSLWYQGSTNTGELFF
J: TRBJ2-1; V: TRBV2; size: -; D: -; CDR3: CASSEEREQFF
J: TRBJ1-6; V: TRBV2; size: -; D: -; CDR3: CASSEGQGNSPLHF
J: TRBJ1-2; V: TRBV30; size: few; D: -; CDR3: CAWTDRALTRRVF
J: TRBJ1-1; V: TRBV7-3; size: many; D: -; CDR3: CASSLGPMIEAFF
J: TRBJ1-2; V: TRBV28; size: -; D: -; CDR3: CASSSRAGKDYGYTF
J: TRBJ2-4; V: TRBV28; size: -; D: -; CDR3: CASSLLQGQAKNIQYF
J: TRBJ1-1; V: TRBV5-6; size: -; D: -; CDR3: CASIVGEGTEAFF
J: TRBJ2-2; V: TRBV6-5; size: few; D: TRBD1; CDR3: CASSQGAGELFF
J: TRBJ1-4; V: TRBV14; size: few; D: TRBD1; CDR3: CASSHGDSYEKLFF
J: TRBJ2-1; V: TRBV7-6; size: -; D: TRBD1; CDR3: CASSLRQGTYNEQFF
J: TRBJ2-2; V: TRBV6-5; size: -; D: -; CDR3: CASSYFGSSGTGELFF
J: TRBJ1-5; V: TRBV7-2; size: few; D: -; CDR3: CASSLPGNQPQHF
J: TRBJ2-2; V: TRBV5-1; size: -; D: -; CDR3: CASSFGGTGELFF
J: TRBJ1-2; V: TRBV7-9; size: -; D: -; CDR3: CASSPRGGGSNYGYTF
J: TRBJ2-2; V: TRBV30; size: -; D: -; CDR3: CAWSARGRNTGELFF
J: TRBJ1-6; V: TRBV9; size: -; D: -; CDR3: CASSVGAGSPLHF
J: TRBJ1-1; V: TRBV30; size: -; D: -; CDR3: CARRRVTEAFF
J: TRBJ2-2; V: TRBV5-1; size: few; D: -; CDR3: CASSTQAAGELFF
J: TRBJ2-1; V: TRBV29-1; size: -; D: -; CDR3: CSVDLRSEREQFF
J: TRBJ2-2; V: TRBV29-1; size: -; D: TRBD2; CDR3: CSVGGTSGGSGELFF
J: TRBJ2-3; V: TRBV7-2; size: many; D: -; CDR3: CASSFMHSTGMGAQYF
J: TRBJ1-2; V: TRBV29-1; size: -; D: -; CDR3: CSVAAGAGSRGYTF
J: TRBJ2-3; V: TRBV2; size: -; D: TRBD1; CDR3: CASGTGRKDTQYF